This TCR beta chain came from a study of Ad26.COV2.S vaccination and SARS-CoV-2 variants. Study details: Enrolled in COV1001, the donor was in the Ad26.COV2.S trial arm, which received the vaccine. Dosing was one shot or two shots 56 days apart. General study findings and limits: The breadth of spike-specific CD8+ and CD4+ T cell responses after vaccination was reportedly substantial.

CDR1 and CDR2 from the germline V gene are MDHEN and SYDVKM. CDR3 length: 18 residues. V lost 5 bases, J lost 2 bases, and 24 bases lay in between. Notes on this clone: The antigen is unknown.

Produced via immunoSEQ multiplex PCR; TCRdb's table is partial and in-frame only. Of 380,000 or so clones listed, roughly 89% are singletons. Indicated treatment: roughly 19 received Ad26.COV2.S at low or high dose, single or two shots; 5 received placebo; per-sample allocation not given. All samples were drawn on day 63, counting from the first vaccine or placebo injection. In Boston, an adult donor aged 18-55 years took part. The V gene is TRBV28, the J gene TRBJ1-1, with a tentative D call TRBD1 (6 bases). This sample comprised peripheral blood, obtained in a trial of Ad26.COV2.S vaccine versus placebo. This clonotype was sampled from a person between 18 and 65 years old who received the Ad26.COV2.S COVID-19 vaccine or a placebo. The CDR3 loop is CASSTYHRESGINTEAFF. The CDR3 DNA reads as TGTGCCAGCAGTACCTACCACAGGGAATCAGGTATTAACACTGAAGCTTTCTTT.